This T cell receptor (beta chain) was profiled in a study of T cell repertoires in cytomegalovirus infection. The CDR3 covers 16 residues. V trimming: 3 bases; J trimming: 1 base; junction bases outside the gene matches: 6. The V gene's germline CDR1 is SEHNR and CDR2 FQNEAQ (reference sequence). TCRdb reanalysed the reads using MiXCR and keeps one entry per CDR3 protein. Of some 800,000 distinct CDR3 sequences in the sample, about 30% were seen once. In its sample, this clonotype was seen many times. The antigen is not known. The sequence was collected from a human donor in good health (CMV status not recorded). Some clones in this sample may be carry-over from other donors' samples. The starting material was cultured CD8+ T cells from PBMCs, obtained from culture after CMV antigen stimulation. The chain combines TRBV7-9 with TRBJ2-5; 9 bases are a match to TRBD2. DNA for the CDR3: TGTGCCAGCAGCTTCTCCGCGACTAGCGGCCAAGAGACCCAGTACTTC. Its translation is CASSFSATSGQETQYF.